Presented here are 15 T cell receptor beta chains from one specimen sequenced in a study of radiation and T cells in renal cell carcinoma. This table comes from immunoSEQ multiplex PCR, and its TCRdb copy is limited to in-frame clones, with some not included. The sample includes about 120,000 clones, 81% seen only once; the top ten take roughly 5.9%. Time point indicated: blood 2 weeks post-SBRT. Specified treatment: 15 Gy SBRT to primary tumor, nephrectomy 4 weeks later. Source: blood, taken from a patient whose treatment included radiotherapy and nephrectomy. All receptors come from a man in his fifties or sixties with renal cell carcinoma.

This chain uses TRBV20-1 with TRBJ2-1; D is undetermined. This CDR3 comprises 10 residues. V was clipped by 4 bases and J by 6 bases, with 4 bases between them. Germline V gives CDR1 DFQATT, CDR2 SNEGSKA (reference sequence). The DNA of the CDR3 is TGCAGTGCTACCGGCAATGAGCAGTTCTTC. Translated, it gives CSATGNEQFF.

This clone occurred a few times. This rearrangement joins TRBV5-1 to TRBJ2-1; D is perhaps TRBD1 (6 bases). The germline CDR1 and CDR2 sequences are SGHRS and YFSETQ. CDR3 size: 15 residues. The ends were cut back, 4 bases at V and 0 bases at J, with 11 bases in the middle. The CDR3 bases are TGCGCCAGCAGCGAGGACAGCCTCTCCTACAATGAGCAGTTCTTC. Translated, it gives CASSEDSLSYNEQFF.

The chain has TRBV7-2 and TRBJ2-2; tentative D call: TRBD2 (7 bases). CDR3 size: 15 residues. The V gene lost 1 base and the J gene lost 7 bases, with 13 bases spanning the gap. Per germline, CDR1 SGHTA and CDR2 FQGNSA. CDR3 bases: TGTGCCAGCAGCTTAGAGCCCGGGGGGCGCGGGGAGCTGTTTTTT. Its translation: CASSLEPGGRGELFF.

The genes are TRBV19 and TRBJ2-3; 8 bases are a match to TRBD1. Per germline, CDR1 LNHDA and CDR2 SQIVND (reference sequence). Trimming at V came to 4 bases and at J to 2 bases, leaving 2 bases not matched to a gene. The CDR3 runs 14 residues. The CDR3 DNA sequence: TGTGCCAGTAGTAAGGGACAGGACACAGATACGCAGTATTTT. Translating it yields CASSKGQDTDTQYF.

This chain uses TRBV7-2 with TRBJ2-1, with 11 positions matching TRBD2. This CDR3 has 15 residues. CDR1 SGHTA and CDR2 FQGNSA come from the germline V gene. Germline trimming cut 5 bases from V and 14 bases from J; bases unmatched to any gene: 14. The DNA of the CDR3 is TGTGCCAGCAGCACTGGAGGGACTAGCGGTGGGGGAAAGTTCTTC. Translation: CASSTGGTSGGGKFF.

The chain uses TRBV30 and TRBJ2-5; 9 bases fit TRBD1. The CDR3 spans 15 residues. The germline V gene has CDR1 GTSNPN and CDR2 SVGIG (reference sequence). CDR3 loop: CGTSRRDRDRETQYF. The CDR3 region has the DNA TGTGGAACGTCACGACGGGACAGGGATCGGGAGACCCAGTACTTC.

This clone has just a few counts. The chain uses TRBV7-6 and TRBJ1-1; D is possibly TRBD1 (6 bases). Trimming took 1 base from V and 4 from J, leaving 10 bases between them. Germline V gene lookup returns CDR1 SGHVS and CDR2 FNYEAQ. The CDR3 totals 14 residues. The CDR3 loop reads CASSLVQGGTEAFF. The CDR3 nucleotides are TGTGCCAGCAGCTTAGTACAGGGCGGCACTGAAGCTTTCTTT.

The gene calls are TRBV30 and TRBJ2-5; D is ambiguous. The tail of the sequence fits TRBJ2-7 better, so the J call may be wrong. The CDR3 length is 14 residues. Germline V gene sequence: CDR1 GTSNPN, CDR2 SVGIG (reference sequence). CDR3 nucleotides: TGTGCCTGGAGTGTTCTTGGATTCACCTACGAGCAGTACTTC. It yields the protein CAWSVLGFTYEQYF.

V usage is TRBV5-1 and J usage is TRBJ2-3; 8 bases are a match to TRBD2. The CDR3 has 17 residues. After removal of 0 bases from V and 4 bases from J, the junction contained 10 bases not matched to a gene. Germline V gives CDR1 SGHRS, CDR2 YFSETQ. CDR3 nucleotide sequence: TGCGCCAGCAGCTTGGCCTCGACGGGGGGGCCGTCAGATACGCAGTATTTT. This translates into CASSLASTGGPSDTQYF. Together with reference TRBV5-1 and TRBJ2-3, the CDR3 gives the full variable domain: KAGVTQTPRYLIKTRGQQVTLSCSPISGHRSVSWYQQTPGQGLQFLFEYFSETQRNKGNFPGRFSGRQFSNSRSEMNVSTLELGDSALYLCASSLASTGGPSDTQYFGPGTRLTVL.

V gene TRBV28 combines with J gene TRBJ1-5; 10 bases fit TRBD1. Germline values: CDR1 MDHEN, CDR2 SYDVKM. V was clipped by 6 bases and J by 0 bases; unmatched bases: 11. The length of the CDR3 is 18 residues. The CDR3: CASSHTGTGAPSNQPQHF. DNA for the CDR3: TGTGCCAGCAGCCACACCGGGACAGGGGCTCCTAGCAATCAGCCCCAGCATTTT. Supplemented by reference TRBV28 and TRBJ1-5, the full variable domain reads DVKVTQSSRYLVKRTGEKVFLECVQDMDHENMFWYRQDPGLGLRLIYFSYDVKMKEKGDIPEGYSVSREKKERFSLILESASTNQTSMYLCASSHTGTGAPSNQPQHFGDGTRLSIL.

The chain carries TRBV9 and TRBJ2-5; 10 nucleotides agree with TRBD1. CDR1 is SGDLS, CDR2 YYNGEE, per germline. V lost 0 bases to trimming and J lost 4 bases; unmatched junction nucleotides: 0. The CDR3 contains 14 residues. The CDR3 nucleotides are TGTGCCAGCAGCGTAGGGGACAGGGGAGAGACCCAGTACTTC. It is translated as CASSVGDRGETQYF.

This chain's CDR3 is CASSITTNTEAFF. In DNA, the CDR3 is TGTGCCAGCAGCATAACAACTAACACTGAAGCTTTCTTT. This chain joins TRBV7-2 and TRBJ1-1, with D unresolved. The CDR3 loop spans 13 amino acids. V was shortened by 5 bases and J by 2 bases, with 9 bases between the two germline ends. Germline CDR1 and CDR2: SGHTA and FQGNSA.

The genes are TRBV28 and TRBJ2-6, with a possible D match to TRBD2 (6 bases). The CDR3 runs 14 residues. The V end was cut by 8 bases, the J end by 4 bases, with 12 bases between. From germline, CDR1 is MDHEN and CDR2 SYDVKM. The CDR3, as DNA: TGTGCCAGCCGCTCGGCGGGAGGGGCCAACGTCCTGACTTTC. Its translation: CASRSAGGANVLTF.

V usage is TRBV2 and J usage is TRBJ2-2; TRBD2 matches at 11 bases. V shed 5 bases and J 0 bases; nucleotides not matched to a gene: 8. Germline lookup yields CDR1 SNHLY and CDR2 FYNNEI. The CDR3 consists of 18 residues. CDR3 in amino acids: CASSQVRLAGTNTGELFF. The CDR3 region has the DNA TGTGCCAGCAGTCAAGTGCGACTAGCGGGAACGAACACCGGGGAGCTGTTTTTT.

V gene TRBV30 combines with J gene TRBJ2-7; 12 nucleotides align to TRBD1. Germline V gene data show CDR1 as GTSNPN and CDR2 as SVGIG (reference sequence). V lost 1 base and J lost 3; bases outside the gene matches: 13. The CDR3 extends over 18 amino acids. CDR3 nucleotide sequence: TGTGCCTGGAGTGGGGGACAGGGGGCGGCTAGCGGGCGCTACGAGCAGTACTTC. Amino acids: CAWSGGQGAASGRYEQYF.